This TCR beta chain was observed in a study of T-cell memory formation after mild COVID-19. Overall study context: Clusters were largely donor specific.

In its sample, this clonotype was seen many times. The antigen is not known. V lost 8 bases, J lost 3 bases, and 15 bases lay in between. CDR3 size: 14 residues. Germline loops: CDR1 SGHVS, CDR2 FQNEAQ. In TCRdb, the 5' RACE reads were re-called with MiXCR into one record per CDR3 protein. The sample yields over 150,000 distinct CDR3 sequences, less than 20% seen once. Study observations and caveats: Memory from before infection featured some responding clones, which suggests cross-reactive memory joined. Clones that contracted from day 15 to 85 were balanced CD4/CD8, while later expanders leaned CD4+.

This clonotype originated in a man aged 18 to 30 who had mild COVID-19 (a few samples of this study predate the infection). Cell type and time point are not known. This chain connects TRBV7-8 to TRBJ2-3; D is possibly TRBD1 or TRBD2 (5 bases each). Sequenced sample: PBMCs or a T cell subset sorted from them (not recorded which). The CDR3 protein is CASGHRDATDTQYF. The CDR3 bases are TGTGCCAGCGGACACCGGGACGCAACAGATACGCAGTATTTT. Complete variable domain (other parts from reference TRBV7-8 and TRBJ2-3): GAGVSQSPRYKVAKRGQDVALRCDPISGHVSLFWYQQALGQGPEFLTYFQNEAQLDKSGLPSDRFFAERPEGSVSTLKIQRTQQEDSAVYLCASGHRDATDTQYFGPGTRLTVL.